This is a list of T cell receptor beta chains from one sample in a study of T cells in Graves' hyperthyroidism and ophthalmopathy. TCRdb itself ran the multiplex PCR reads through MiXCR, one entry per CDR3 protein. The data hold over 500,000 distinct CDR3 sequences, with 15% to 20% observed a single time. Sequencing input: blood. All receptors derive from a woman under 40 with Graves' ophthalmopathy. The CDR3 runs from the conserved cysteine through the conserved F or W. D genes are given only for firm matches. Where a row states a size, it is once, few, many or the class of an expanded clone; other rows omit it.

v_call	j_call	d_call	clone_size	cdr3_nt	cdr3_aa
TRBV5-4	TRBJ2-5	TRBD2	few	TGTGCCAGCAGCCTCCCCCGGGGGGAAGAGACCCAGTACTTC	CASSLPRGEETQYF
TRBV18	TRBJ2-3	.	many	TGTGCCAGCCCAGACTCCACAGATACGCAGTATTTT	CASPDSTDTQYF
TRBV7-3	TRBJ2-3	.	many	TGTGCCAGCAGCTTAAGCAGCGGACACAGGGCTTATCCGCAGTATTTT	CASSLSSGHRAYPQYF
TRBV27	TRBJ1-4	.	.	TGTGCCAGCAGTGCGGTAGCAACTAATGAAAAACTGTTTTTT	CASSAVATNEKLFF
TRBV20-1	TRBJ1-5	.	few	TGCAGTGCCGAAAATCAAAGCAATCAGCCCCAGCATTTT	CSAENQSNQPQHF
TRBV20-1	TRBJ1-2	.	.	TGCAGTGCTAGCGGGGGGGGGACCCTCTCCGCTGGCTACACCTTC	CSASGGGTLSAGYTF
TRBV7-2	TRBJ2-7	TRBD1	many	TGTGCCAGCAGCTTATCCGGAGGACAGGTTTTTTCCGAGCAGTACTTC	CASSLSGGQVFSEQYF
TRBV7-8	TRBJ2-2	TRBD2	few	TGTGCCAGCAGCTCGTCTATGACTAGCGGGAGCGCCGGGGAGCTGTTTTTT	CASSSSMTSGSAGELFF
TRBV4-3	TRBJ2-7	.	.	TGCGCCAGCGGCCAAGAGTCTGTAACAACCTACGAGCAGTACTTC	CASGQESVTTYEQYF
TRBV6-2/TRBV6-3	TRBJ1-1	.	many	TGTGCCAGCAGTTACCCCTCGGCGAGGACTGAAGCTTTCTTT	CASSYPSARTEAFF
TRBV9	TRBJ2-5	TRBD1	once	TGTGCCAGCAGCTCAGGGGAAGGGGGCGGGGAGACCCAGTACTTC	CASSSGEGGGETQYF
TRBV6-4	TRBJ2-2	TRBD1	.	TGTGCCAGCAGTGACTCGACAGGGGGCGCGGACACCGGGGAGCTGTTTTTT	CASSDSTGGADTGELFF
TRBV27	TRBJ1-6	TRBD1	many	TGTGCCAGCAGTTTCCAGGACACGCAGGGGGCACCCCTCCACTTT	CASSFQDTQGAPLHF
TRBV7-2	TRBJ1-4	TRBD1	many	TGTGCCAGCAGCTTAACGAGGGGGCTCGGGGAAAAACTGTTTTTT	CASSLTRGLGEKLFF
TRBV27	TRBJ1-6	.	.	TGTGCCAGCAGTTTGTACGACAGCCTTAATTCACCCCTCCACTTT	CASSLYDSLNSPLHF
TRBV12-3/TRBV12-4	TRBJ2-5	.	many	TGTGCCAGCAGCCAGCAGGGACCGGGGACCGGGGGGACCCAGTACTTC	CASSQQGPGTGGTQYF
TRBV4-3	TRBJ1-5	.	many	TGCGCCAGCAGCCAAGATTGGGGGGGGGGCCAGCCCCAGCATTTT	CASSQDWGGGQPQHF
TRBV13	TRBJ1-4	.	many	TGTGCCAGCAGCTTGACCGGGGACTGGGGAAAACTGTTTTTT	CASSLTGDWGKLFF
TRBV6-1	TRBJ2-2	TRBD2	many	TGTGCCAGCAGTTCAACCGTTGGGACTAGCGGGAGGGGCACCGGGGAGCTGTTTTTT	CASSSTVGTSGRGTGELFF
TRBV4-3	TRBJ2-5	TRBD2	.	TGCGCCAGCAGCCAAGAGCGCGGGGGCGGACTAGCTCAGGAGACCCAGTACTTC	CASSQERGGGLAQETQYF
TRBV19	TRBJ2-6	.	.	TGTGCCAGTAGTATAGTCATGGGCTCTGGGGCCAACGTCCTGACTTTC	CASSIVMGSGANVLTF
TRBV18	TRBJ1-3	.	many	TGTGCCAGCTCACCACCCCTCTCTGGGGGAAACACCATATATTTT	CASSPPLSGGNTIYF
TRBV12-3/TRBV12-4	TRBJ2-3	.	many	TGTGCCAGCAGTTTAAAAGCGGCCCGCACAGATACGCAGTATTTT	CASSLKAARTDTQYF